The sequence of this T cell receptor beta chain was determined in a study of long-term antiretroviral therapy in people with HIV. Study-level findings and limits: HIV repertoire CDR3 lengths ranged less widely than those of controls.

Two or more post-ART PBMC samples, plus at least one pre-ART sample, were available for each donor. In each sample, 1-10 million cryopreserved PBMC were present before DNA extraction. This clone was recorded only once. What it binds is not known. A v3.0 immunoSEQ assay was performed at survey level. Here immunoSEQ multiplex PCR was the method, and the copy in TCRdb shows in-frame clones only, minus some. Here the sample spans tens of thousands of clones, around 84% being singletons. V dropped 5 bases and J dropped 3 bases, with 8 bases sitting between them. There are 13 residues in the CDR3. CDR1 is LNHDA, CDR2 SQIVND, per germline (reference sequence).

The source of this sequence is a woman between 45 and 65 years old with HIV. The rearrangement links TRBV19 to TRBJ2-1, with D possibly TRBD2 on 5 matching bases. Sequences were derived from unsorted PBMCs, sampled 1.9 years after starting antiretroviral therapy. CDR3 nucleotides: TGTGCCAGTAGTGAGGGTAACTACAATGAGCAGTTCTTC. Amino acid sequence: CASSEGNYNEQFF.